These 11 T cell receptor beta chains were sequenced from one sample in a study of T cells expressing NK-cell markers. TCRdb reprocessed the 5' RACE reads and keeps a single row for each CDR3 protein, giving no DNA. The repertoire table contains 500,000 to 600,000 distinct CDR3 sequences. Sequenced sample: blood T cells: a sorted CD56 or NKG2C T cell subset, CD4+ or CD8+ T cells, or bulk PBMC T cells (not recorded which). Receptor source: a man between 18 and 29 years old in good health.

The rearrangement links TRBV7-9 to TRBJ1-2. In germline, CDR1 is SEHNR, CDR2 FQNEAQ (reference sequence). The CDR3 runs to 16 residues. The CDR3 region is CASSPTLWTDDYGYTF.

The chain couples TRBV20-1 to TRBJ1-2; TCRdb names TRBD1, which stays unverified in the absence of DNA. This CDR3 spans 12 amino acids. Germline V CDR1 and CDR2: DFQATT, SNEGSKA (reference sequence). The CDR3 reads CSAPGTDYGYTF.

The chain recombines TRBV29-1 with TRBJ2-3; TCRdb's D call, TRBD2, is unchecked because there is no DNA. The CDR3 covers 13 residues. Germline CDR1 is SQVTM and CDR2 is ANQGSEA. Here the CDR3 reads CSVVTSGSNTQYF.

The chain combines TRBV30 with TRBJ2-5; TCRdb's D call of TRBD2 is untestable without DNA. The CDR3 has 11 residues. Germline lookup yields CDR1 GTSNPN and CDR2 SVGIG (reference sequence). The CDR3 reads CAWTSLETQYF. Filled out from reference TRBV30 and TRBJ2-5, the complete variable domain reads SQTIHQWPATLVQPVGSPLSLECTVEGTSNPNLYWYRQAAGRGLQLLFYSVGIGQISSEVPQNLSASRPQDRQFILSSKKLLLSDSGFYLCAWTSLETQYFGPGTRLLVL.

The rearrangement uses TRBV19 and TRBJ2-1; TCRdb returns TRBD2, unconfirmable since there is no DNA. The length of the CDR3 is 15 residues. Germline CDR1 reads LNHDA; CDR2 reads SQIVND (reference sequence). The CDR3 region is CASSRVAGVSNEQFF. The variable domain in full, with the rest retrieved from reference TRBV19 and TRBJ2-1, is DGGITQSPKYLFRKEGQNVTLSCEQNLNHDAMYWYRQDPGQGLRLIYYSQIVNDFQKGDIAEGYSVSREKKESFPLTVTSAQKNPTAFYLCASSRVAGVSNEQFFGPGTRLTVL.

The chain employs TRBV29-1 and TRBJ2-1; TCRdb gives TRBD2 as the D gene, but with no DNA this cannot be confirmed. This CDR3 has 14 residues. Germline V gives CDR1 SQVTM, CDR2 ANQGSEA. The chain's CDR3 is CSVVRAGGPYEQFF.

This rearrangement joins TRBV2 to TRBJ2-7; TCRdb returns TRBD2, unconfirmable since there is no DNA. The CDR3 runs to 16 residues. In germline, CDR1 is SNHLY, CDR2 FYNNEI. The CDR3 reads CASSERTSGRAYEQYF.

The chain combines TRBV2 with TRBJ2-4; no DNA is available, so the TRBD1 call from TCRdb remains unchecked. CDR1 is SNHLY and CDR2 is FYNNEI in the germline V gene. The CDR3 has 16 residues. This CDR3 is CASSEAWAQSKNIQYF.

This sequence joins TRBV2 and TRBJ2-2. The CDR3 is 14 amino acids. Germline V gives CDR1 SNHLY, CDR2 FYNNEI. This CDR3 is CASSDAHGTGELFF.

The chain uses TRBV7-2 and TRBJ2-1; TCRdb's D call of TRBD1 is untestable without DNA. CDR3 length equals 14 residues. CDR1 is SGHTA, CDR2 FQGNSA, per germline. CDR3 loop: CASRIVGASNEQFF. Supplemented by reference TRBV7-2 and TRBJ2-1, the full variable domain reads GAGVSQSPSNKVTEKGKDVELRCDPISGHTALYWYRQSLGQGLEFLIYFQGNSAPDKSGLPSDRFSAERTGGSVSTLTIQRTQQEDSAVYLCASRIVGASNEQFFGPGTRLTVL.

V is TRBV4-3 and J is TRBJ1-4; TCRdb picks TRBD1, but there is no DNA to check that call. Germline V gene lookup returns CDR1 LGHNA and CDR2 YSLEER. The CDR3 covers 15 residues. CDR3 sequence reads: CASSDKGQPDEKLFF.